These T cell receptor beta chains were read from a single sample in a study of T cells after yellow fever vaccination. TCRdb passed the 5' RACE reads through MiXCR, listing each CDR3 protein once. The sample carries some 150,000 distinct CDR3 sequences, approximately 6.6% recorded once. The material was CD4+ T cells sorted from PBMCs, obtained 10 days after the yellow fever booster vaccination. The receptor set was obtained from a young man who received the YFV17D yellow fever vaccine. Both conserved end residues are part of each CDR3. D genes are given only for firm matches. Clone size, where shown, is once, few, many, or a class for clones that have expanded.

>NA|TRBV11-2|TRBJ2-5|few
TGTGCCAGCAGCCCCCCCTTGGGAGTTTGGGGCAAAAAAGAGACCCAGTACTTC
CASSPPLGVWGKKETQYF
>NA|TRBV20-1|TRBJ1-1|many
TGCAGTGCGCTCGATATGAACACTGAAGCTTTCTTT
CSALDMNTEAFF
>NA|TRBV29-1|TRBJ2-5|NA
TGCAGCGGGGGTGGGGGGACCGCAGAGACCCAGTACTTC
CSGGGGTAETQYF
>NA|TRBV12-3/TRBV12-4|TRBJ1-4|many
TGTGCCAGCAGTTTCGGGACACCTGAAAAACTGTTTTTT
CASSFGTPEKLFF
>NA|TRBV20-1|TRBJ1-5|many
TGCAGTGCTAGAGACCAGGGTAATCAGCCCCAGCATTTT
CSARDQGNQPQHF
>NA|TRBV11-1|TRBJ2-1|few
TGTGCCAGCAGCTTGAGAGCGTCCCACATCAATGAGCAGTTCTTC
CASSLRASHINEQFF
>NA|TRBV20-1|TRBJ2-3|many
TGCAGTGCTAGAACGCGGTCGAATACGCAGTATTTT
CSARTRSNTQYF
>NA|TRBV28|TRBJ1-2|few
TGTGCCAGCAGTTTTGGACTTCCTGGGTCCGACACCTTC
CASSFGLPGSDTF
>NA|TRBV18|TRBJ1-2|NA
TGTGCCAGCTCACCTGGAAGAACGGATGGCTACACCTTC
CASSPGRTDGYTF
>NA|TRBV11-2|TRBJ2-7|many
TGTGCCAGCAGCTCGCAACGGGGCCCTTTACCCTACGAGCAGTACTTC
CASSSQRGPLPYEQYF
>TRBD1|TRBV20-1|TRBJ2-7|many
TGCAGTGCTCTAAGGGACAGGGGCCCCTACGAGCAGTACTTC
CSALRDRGPYEQYF
>NA|TRBV5-1|TRBJ1-2|few
TGCGCCAGCAGCTTGGCCGGAAGATATGGCTACACCTTC
CASSLAGRYGYTF
>NA|TRBV6-5|TRBJ2-5|NA
TGTGCCAGCAGTTACTCGCCAGGGACGGGGGAGACCCAGTACTTC
CASSYSPGTGETQYF
>NA|TRBV5-1|TRBJ2-5|many
TGCGCCAGCAAGAAGGGGGTCGAAGAGACCCAGTACTTC
CASKKGVEETQYF
>TRBD2|TRBV11-2|TRBJ2-7|NA
TGTGCCAGCAGCTTCGGCTGGCGGGGGGGCGGGGAGCAGTACTTC
CASSFGWRGGGEQYF
>NA|TRBV7-2|TRBJ2-7|NA
TGTGCCAGCAGCTTAACTGCGAAAGGCTACGAGCAGTACTTC
CASSLTAKGYEQYF
>TRBD2|TRBV7-2|TRBJ2-3|many
TGTGCCAGCAGCTTACGTCCGGGACTATCAAGCACAGATACGCAGTATTTT
CASSLRPGLSSTDTQYF
>TRBD1|TRBV20-1|TRBJ1-5|many
TGCAGTGCCGTCAGGGGGTGGTCAGGTCAGCCCCAGCATTTT
CSAVRGWSGQPQHF
>NA|TRBV6-5|TRBJ1-1|many
TGTGCCAGCAGCCAGGGGCGGGTGAACACTGAAGCTTTCTTT
CASSQGRVNTEAFF
>TRBD2|TRBV11-2|TRBJ2-3|many
TGTGCCAGCAGCTTACGTCTAGCGGGGCTGACCACAGATACGCAGTATTTT
CASSLRLAGLTTDTQYF
>NA|TRBV7-8|TRBJ2-5|NA
TGTGCCAGCAGCTTAAATCCCCCATCGGAGACCCAGTACTTC
CASSLNPPSETQYF
>NA|TRBV14|TRBJ2-7|many
TGTGCCAGCAGCCCCCTAGGCCGGAAAATACCCTACGAGCAGTACTTC
CASSPLGRKIPYEQYF
>TRBD2|TRBV9|TRBJ2-1|many
TGTGCCAGCAGGCGGGAGGAGGAGTGGACTAGTGAGCAGTTCTTC
CASRREEEWTSEQFF
>NA|TRBV18|TRBJ2-2|NA
TGTGCCAGCTCACCTTTTCGGGACACCGGGGAGCTGTTTTTT
CASSPFRDTGELFF
>NA|TRBV12-3/TRBV12-4|TRBJ2-1|many
TGTGCCAGCAGTGGGCTAGGGTACAATGAGCAGTTCTTC
CASSGLGYNEQFF
>TRBD2|TRBV10-3|TRBJ2-3|once
TGTGCCATCAGCGATTCGGGACTAGCGGGGGGCACAGATACGCAGTATTTT
CAISDSGLAGGTDTQYF